Sequencing of this TCR beta chain was carried out in a study of OX40 agonist ivuxolimab in advanced cancers. About the study as a whole: Ivuxolimab, which targeted the costimulatory receptor OX40 (CD134), was an agonistic, fully human IgG2 monoclonal antibody. Among the 52 dose-escalation patients, around 19 had hepatocellular carcinoma, 15 or so melanoma, 9 renal cell carcinoma and 9 head and neck cancer. The dose-escalation cohort was almost 85% male with a mean age of approximately 60 years, ranging from roughly 20 to 85. Partial responses occurred in three dose-escalation patients, of whom one had hepatocellular carcinoma and two had cutaneous melanoma. Prior anti-PD-1, anti-PD-L1 or anti-CTLA-4 therapy was permitted, and checkpoint inhibitors had been received by 30% to 40% of dose-escalation patients. Intravenous ivuxolimab was administered to patients every 2 weeks at six dose levels: 0.01, 0.1, 0.3, 1.5, 3 and 10 mg/kg. The point of sequencing TCRbeta in the periphery was to test whether ivuxolimab changed TCR sequence diversity and drove clonal T-cell expansion. The paper covers the monotherapy dose-escalation part of the phase I ivuxolimab trial, which included N ≈ 50 patients.

To sequence the TCRbeta CDR3 region, genomic DNA was isolated from the sorted cells. The immunoSEQ Assay was used for sequencing of TCRbeta CDR3 regions. TCRdb provides this immuneACCESS table in a form limited to in-frame rearrangements. Some clones are lacking; in checked studies, under half of them reflect an unresolved V gene, and why the rest are absent is not known. The sample records about 16,000 clones, 70% to 90% of which are singletons. Of the sample, 0.65% to 0.7% is held by the ten largest clones. Patients with autoimmune disease history or receiving systemic immunosuppression were excluded from the trial. Peripheral blood for TCR sequencing was drawn from every dose cohort at baseline, at cycle 4 day 1 and at cycle 7 day 1. Samples came from an open-label, multicenter, first-in-human phase I dose-escalation trial of ivuxolimab. The trial enrolled adults with locally advanced or metastatic head and neck squamous cell, hepatocellular, melanoma or renal cell carcinoma. Before TCR sequencing, CD4+ T cells and CD8+ T cells were sorted from peripheral blood as separate populations.

About this clone: Its antigen has not been determined. The input lacks base qualities; no much larger clone sits a single base away.

The germline V gene gives CDR1 as SNHLY and CDR2 as FYNNEI. Including cysteine and phenylalanine, the CDR3 has 16 amino acids. Here the CDR3 DNA is all that survives: 48 bases in frame from base 1. V loses 0 bases, J loses 3 bases, and the germline ends lie 14 bases apart. What the study reported, not specific to this receptor: Partial responders in the 0.1-3.0 mg/kg groups had among the lowest normalized peripheral clonal expansion, especially among CD8+ T cells. At doses of 0.1 to 3.0 mg/kg, clonal expansion of both CD4+ and CD8+ blood T cells was observed from baseline to week 6. Low levels of normalized T-cell clonal expansion were also seen in some patients who did not respond. Which antigens the clonally expanded peripheral T cells were specific for was not determined. After ivuxolimab, CD8+ T cells had more expanded clones than CD4+ T cells on average.

The specimen was CD4+ or CD8+ T cells sorted from blood, collected in a trial of the OX40 agonist ivuxolimab. This receptor was identified in an adult with an advanced solid tumor such as melanoma, head and neck, liver or kidney cancer. The receptor chain draws on TRBV2 and TRBJ1-1; the D gene is perhaps TRBD1, from 6 matching bases. At the DNA level, the sequence is TGTGCCAGCAGTGAAGCGCAGAAAGGGGGGGACACTGAAGCTTTCTTT. Its translation is CASSEAQKGGDTEAFF. When the CDR3 is completed using the reference TRBV2 and TRBJ1-1 genes on either side, the full variable domain is EPEVTQTPSHQVTQMGQEVILRCVPISNHLYFYWYRQILGQKVEFLVSFYNNEISEKSEIFDDQFSVERPDGSNFTLKIRSTKLEDSAMYFCASSEAQKGGDTEAFFGQGTRLTVV.